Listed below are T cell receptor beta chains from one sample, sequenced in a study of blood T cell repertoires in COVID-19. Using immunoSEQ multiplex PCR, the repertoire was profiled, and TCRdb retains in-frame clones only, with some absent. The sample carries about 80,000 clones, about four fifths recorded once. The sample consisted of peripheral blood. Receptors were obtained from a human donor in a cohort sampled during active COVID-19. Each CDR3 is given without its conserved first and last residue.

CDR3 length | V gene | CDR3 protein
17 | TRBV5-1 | ASSLAVLSGGLSTDTQY
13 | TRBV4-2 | ASSSPGTGVYGYT
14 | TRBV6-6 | ASSYPGGRGGYEQY
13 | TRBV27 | ASRGEGTPSHTIY
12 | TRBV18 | ASSHNRGNEKLF
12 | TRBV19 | ASSIGGGRETQY
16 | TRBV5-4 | ASSSTGTGVISGNTIY
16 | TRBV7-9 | ASSGNPQGGSMNTEAF
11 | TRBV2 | ASSGATNEKLF
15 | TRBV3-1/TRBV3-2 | ASSSPRGNSTNYGYT
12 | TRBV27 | ASSPLEGQDTQY
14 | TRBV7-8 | ASSSQTSGLNNEQF
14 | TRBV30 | AWRVTSGRGGNEQF
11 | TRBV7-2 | ASSLVQGYGYT
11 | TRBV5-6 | ASSFVGVGEQF
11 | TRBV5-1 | ASSPNRGNEQF
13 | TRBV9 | ASSVGSGGAYGYT
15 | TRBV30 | AWLPRVQGANTGELF
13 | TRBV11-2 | ASSLGGGLTDTQY
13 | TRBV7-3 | ASSLGRGPGYEQY
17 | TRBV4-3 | ASRGLASGRAGTTDTQY
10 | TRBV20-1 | SASTGRDEQF